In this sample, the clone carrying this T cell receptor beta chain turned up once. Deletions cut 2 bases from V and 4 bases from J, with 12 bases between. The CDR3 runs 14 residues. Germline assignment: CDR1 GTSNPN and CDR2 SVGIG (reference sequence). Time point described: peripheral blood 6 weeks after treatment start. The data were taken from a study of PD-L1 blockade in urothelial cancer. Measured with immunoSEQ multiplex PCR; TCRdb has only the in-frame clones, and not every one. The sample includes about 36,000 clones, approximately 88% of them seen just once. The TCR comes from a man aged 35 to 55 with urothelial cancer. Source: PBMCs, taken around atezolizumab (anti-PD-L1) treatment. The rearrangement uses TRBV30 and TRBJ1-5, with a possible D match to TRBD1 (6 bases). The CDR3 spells CAWSKTGYNQPQHF. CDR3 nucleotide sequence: TGTGCCTGGAGTAAGACAGGCTATAATCAGCCCCAGCATTTT. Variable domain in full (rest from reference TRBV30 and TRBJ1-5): SQTIHQWPATLVQPVGSPLSLECTVEGTSNPNLYWYRQAAGRGLQLLFYSVGIGQISSEVPQNLSASRPQDRQFILSSKKLLLSDSGFYLCAWSKTGYNQPQHFGDGTRLSIL.